This T cell receptor (beta chain) was sequenced during a study of Graves' ophthalmopathy and Graves' hyperthyroidism. Regarding this clonotype: The antigen remains unidentified.

The sequenced template was RNA, covering the TCR beta CDR3 region. The library came from an HTBI-primed first-round RT-PCR and a second-round multiplex PCR. TCRdb used MiXCR to reprocess the multiplex PCR reads, holding one entry per CDR3 protein. The data hold more than 1,000,000 distinct CDR3 sequences, with roughly 35% observed a single time. V shed 6 bases and J 5 bases; nucleotides not matched to a gene: 13. The CDR3 length is 17 residues. From germline, CDR1 is SNHLY and CDR2 FYNNEI. Study observations and caveats: A 13-signature model separated ophthalmopathy from stable hyperthyroidism, 87.88% sensitivity, 65% to 82% specificity.

The TCR comes from an adult man with Graves' hyperthyroidism. The chain joins TRBV2 to TRBJ2-5; 12 bases map to TRBD2. The source material was peripheral blood or thyroid tissue (not recorded which). The DNA of the CDR3 is TGTGCCAGCAGAGGACTCTTGACTAGCGGGGGCGGGGAGACCCAGTACTTC. This gives the protein CASRGLLTSGGGETQYF.